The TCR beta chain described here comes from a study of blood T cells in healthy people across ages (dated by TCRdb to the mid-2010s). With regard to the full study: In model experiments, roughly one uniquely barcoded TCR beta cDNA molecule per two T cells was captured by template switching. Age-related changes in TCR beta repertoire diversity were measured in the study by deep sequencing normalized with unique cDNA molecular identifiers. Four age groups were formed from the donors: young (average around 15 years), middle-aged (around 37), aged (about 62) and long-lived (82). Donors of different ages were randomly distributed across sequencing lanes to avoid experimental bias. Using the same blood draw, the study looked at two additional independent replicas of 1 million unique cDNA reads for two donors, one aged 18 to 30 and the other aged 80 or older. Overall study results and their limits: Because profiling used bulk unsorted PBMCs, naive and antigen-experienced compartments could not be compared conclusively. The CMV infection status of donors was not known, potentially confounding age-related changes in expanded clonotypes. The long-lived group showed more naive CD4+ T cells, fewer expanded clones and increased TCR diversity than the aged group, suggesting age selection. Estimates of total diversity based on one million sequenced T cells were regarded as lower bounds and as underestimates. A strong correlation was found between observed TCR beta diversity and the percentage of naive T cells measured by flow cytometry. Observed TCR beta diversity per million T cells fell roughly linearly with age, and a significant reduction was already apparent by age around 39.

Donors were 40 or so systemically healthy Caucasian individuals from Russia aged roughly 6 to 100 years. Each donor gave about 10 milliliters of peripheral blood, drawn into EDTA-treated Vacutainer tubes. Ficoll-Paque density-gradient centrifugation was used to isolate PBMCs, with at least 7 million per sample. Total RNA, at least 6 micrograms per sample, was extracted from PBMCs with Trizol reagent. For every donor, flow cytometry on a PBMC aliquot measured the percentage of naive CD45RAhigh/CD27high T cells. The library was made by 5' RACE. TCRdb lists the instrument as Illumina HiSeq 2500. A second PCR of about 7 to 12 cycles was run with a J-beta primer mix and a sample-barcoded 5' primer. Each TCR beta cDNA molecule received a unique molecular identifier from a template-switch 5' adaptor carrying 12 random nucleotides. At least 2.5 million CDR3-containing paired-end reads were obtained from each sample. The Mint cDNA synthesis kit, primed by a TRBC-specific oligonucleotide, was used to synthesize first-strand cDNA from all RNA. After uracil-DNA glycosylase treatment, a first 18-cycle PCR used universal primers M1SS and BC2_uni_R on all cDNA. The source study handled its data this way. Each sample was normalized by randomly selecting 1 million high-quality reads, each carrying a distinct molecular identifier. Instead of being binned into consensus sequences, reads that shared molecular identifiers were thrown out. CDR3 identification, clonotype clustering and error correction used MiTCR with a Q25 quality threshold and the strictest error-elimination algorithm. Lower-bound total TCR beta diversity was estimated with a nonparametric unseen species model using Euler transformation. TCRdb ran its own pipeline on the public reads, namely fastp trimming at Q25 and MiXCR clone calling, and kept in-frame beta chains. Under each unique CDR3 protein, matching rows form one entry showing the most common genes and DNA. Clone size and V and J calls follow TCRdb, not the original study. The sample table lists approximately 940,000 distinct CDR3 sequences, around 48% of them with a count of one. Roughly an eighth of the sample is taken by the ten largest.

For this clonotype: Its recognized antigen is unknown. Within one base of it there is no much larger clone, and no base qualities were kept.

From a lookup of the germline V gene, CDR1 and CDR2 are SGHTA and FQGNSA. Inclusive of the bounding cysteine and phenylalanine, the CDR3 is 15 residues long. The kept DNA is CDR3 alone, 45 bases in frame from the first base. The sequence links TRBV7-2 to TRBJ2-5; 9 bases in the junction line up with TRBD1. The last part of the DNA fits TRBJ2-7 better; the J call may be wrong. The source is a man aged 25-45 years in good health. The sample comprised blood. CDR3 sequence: CASSLTRDREYEQYF. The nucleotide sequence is TGTGCCAGCAGCTTAACCCGGGACAGGGAGTACGAGCAGTACTTC.